The clone carrying this T cell receptor beta chain was picked up many times. These data belong to a study of T cell repertoires in cytomegalovirus infection. Germline values: CDR1 SGHTA, CDR2 FQGNSA. The CDR3 consists of 13 residues. Trimming pared 1 base from V and 7 bases from J, leaving 8 bases between. Each CDR3 protein is one row after TCRdb ran MiXCR on the reads. Counted here are almost 300,000 distinct CDR3 sequences, roughly a tenth occurring once; the ten biggest clones make up more than 2.5%. The sequence derives from a human donor in good health (CMV status not recorded). Some clones in this sample may be carry-over from other donors' samples. Sequencing used PBMCs. The V call is TRBV7-2, the J call TRBJ2-1; D is possibly TRBD2 (5 bases). CDR3: CASSLERRNEQFF. CDR3 DNA: TGTGCCAGCAGCTTAGAAAGGAGGAATGAGCAGTTCTTC. The full variable domain, completed using reference TRBV7-2 and TRBJ2-1, is GAGVSQSPSNKVTEKGKDVELRCDPISGHTALYWYRQSLGQGLEFLIYFQGNSAPDKSGLPSDRFSAERTGGSVSTLTIQRTQQEDSAVYLCASSLERRNEQFFGPGTRLTVL.